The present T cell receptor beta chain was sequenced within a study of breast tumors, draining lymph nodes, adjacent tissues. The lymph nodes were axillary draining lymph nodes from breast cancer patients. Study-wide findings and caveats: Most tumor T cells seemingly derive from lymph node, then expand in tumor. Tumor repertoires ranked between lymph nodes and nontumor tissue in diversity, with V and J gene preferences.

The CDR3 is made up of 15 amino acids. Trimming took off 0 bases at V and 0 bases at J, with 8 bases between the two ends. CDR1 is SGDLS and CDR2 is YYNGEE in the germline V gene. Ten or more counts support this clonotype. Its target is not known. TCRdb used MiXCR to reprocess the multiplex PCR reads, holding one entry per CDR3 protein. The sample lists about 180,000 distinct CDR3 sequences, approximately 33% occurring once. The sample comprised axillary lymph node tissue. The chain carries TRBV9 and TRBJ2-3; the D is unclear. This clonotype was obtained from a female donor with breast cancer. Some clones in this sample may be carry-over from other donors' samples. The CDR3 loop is CASSVVSASTDTQYF. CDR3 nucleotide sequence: TGTGCCAGCAGCGTAGTGTCAGCGAGCACAGATACGCAGTATTTT. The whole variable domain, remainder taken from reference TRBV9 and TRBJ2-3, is DSGVTQTPKHLITATGQRVTLRCSPRSGDLSVYWYQQSLDQGLQFLIQYYNGEERAKGNILERFSAQQFPDLHSELNLSSLELGDSALYFCASSVVSASTDTQYFGPGTRLTVL.